The 12 T cell receptor beta chains presented below share a single source sample, sequenced in a study of OX40 agonist ivuxolimab in advanced cancers. Measured with immunoSEQ multiplex PCR; TCRdb has only the in-frame clones, and not every one. The table includes tens of thousands of clones, more than 75% detected once. Sequencing was performed on CD4+ or CD8+ T cells sorted from blood, taken in a trial of the OX40 agonist ivuxolimab. Every receptor here comes from an adult with an advanced solid tumor such as melanoma, head and neck, liver or kidney cancer.

Remarks on this clone: This sample also contains other DNA sequences that code for the same CDR3. This rearrangement joins TRBV5-1 to TRBJ2-5; D gene uncertain. Trimming removed 4 bases from V and 5 bases from J, with 9 bases in between. Germline CDR1 reads SGHRS; CDR2 reads YFSETQ. CDR3 length equals 12 residues. CDR3 nucleotides: TGCGCCAGCAGCCGAGTGGAGGAGACCCAGTACTTC. Translation: CASSRVEETQYF.

The rearrangement joins TRBV27 to TRBJ1-1; D call uncertain. Germline V gene sequence: CDR1 MNHEY, CDR2 SMNVEV (reference sequence). V was clipped by 9 bases and J by 0 bases, with 11 bases between them. This CDR3 is 13 amino acids long. The CDR3 DNA sequence: TGTGCCAGTTACAGTGTTATGAACACTGAAGCTTTCTTT. Its translation: CASYSVMNTEAFF.

The chain uses TRBV7-3 and TRBJ1-6; D not resolved. This CDR3 spans 14 amino acids. CDR1 SGHTA and CDR2 FQGTGA come from the germline V gene. V shed 3 bases and J shed 7 bases, with 10 bases lying between them. As DNA, the CDR3 is TGTGCCAGCAGCTTGGGAGGGATGAATTCACCCCTCCACTTT. This encodes CASSLGGMNSPLHF.

The chain is built from TRBV5-1 and TRBJ2-7; 9 nucleotides line up with TRBD1. The length of the CDR3 is 15 residues. Germline CDR1 and CDR2: SGHRS and YFSETQ. With V trimmed by 0 bases and J by 4 bases, 5 bases remained unmatched. The CDR3 here is CASSLGWGQGYEQYF. The CDR3 bases are TGCGCCAGCAGCTTGGGGTGGGGACAGGGTTACGAGCAGTACTTC.

The rearrangement links TRBV27 to TRBJ1-4; possible D gene TRBD1, 5 bases. The V gene's germline CDR1 is MNHEY and CDR2 SMNVEV (reference sequence). The CDR3 is made up of 13 amino acids. V was trimmed by 5 bases and J by 7 bases, leaving 11 bases between them. CDR3 region: CASSRAGSEKLFF. CDR3 coding DNA: TGTGCCAGCAGTAGGGCAGGGAGTGAAAAACTGTTTTTT.

This clone is a singleton in its sample. CDR3 bases: TGTGCCAGCAGCCCGAGTCAGACAGCCCTTAATGAGCAGTTCTTC. Amino acid sequence: CASSPSQTALNEQFF. This chain links TRBV5-6 with TRBJ2-1, with D perhaps TRBD1 (5 bases). The CDR3 totals 15 residues. The V end was cut by 4 bases, the J end by 7 bases, with 18 bases between. Germline V lookup: CDR1 SGHDT, CDR2 YYEEEE.

The chain has TRBV5-6 and TRBJ1-6, with D possibly being TRBD1 (6 bases). CDR1 and CDR2 (germline): SGHDT, YYEEEE. This CDR3 contains 14 residues. The V and J ends lost 0 bases and 7 bases respectively, with 8 bases between them. CDR3 in DNA: TGTGCCAGCAGCTTGGTCGGGGGCAATTCACCCCTCCACTTT. Encoded protein: CASSLVGGNSPLHF.

The rearrangement joins TRBV5-8 to TRBJ1-5, with a possible D match to TRBD1 (5 bases). V dropped 4 bases and J dropped 3 bases, with 20 bases sitting between them. CDR1 is SGHTS and CDR2 is YDEGEE in the germline V gene. This CDR3 contains 17 residues. The CDR3 DNA reads as TGTGCCAGCAGCGTGATGATTAAGACAGCGTACAATCAGCCCCAGCATTTT. This translates into CASSVMIKTAYNQPQHF.

Regarding this clone: A read error may account for a junction end that differs from germline. The CDR3 DNA sequence: TGTGCCAGCAGTGCCTCCGGGACAGCTAACTTC. It is translated as CASSASGTANF. The chain carries TRBV28 and TRBJ2-7, with 7 positions matching TRBD1. In germline, CDR1 is MDHEN, CDR2 SYDVKM. This CDR3 comprises 11 residues.

The chain employs TRBV9 and TRBJ2-2; D gene unclear. CDR3 size: 15 residues. Trimming removed 0 bases from V and 3 bases from J, with 9 bases in between. The germline V gene has CDR1 SGDLS and CDR2 YYNGEE. CDR3 region: CASSVAPWDTGELFF. CDR3 nucleotides: TGTGCCAGCAGCGTAGCTCCTTGGGACACCGGGGAGCTGTTTTTT.

The chain combines TRBV5-4 with TRBJ2-7; TRBD1 or TRBD2 may be the D gene (5 bases each). CDR1 and CDR2 from the germline V gene are SGHNT and YYREEE (reference sequence). The CDR3 contains 15 residues. Trimming pared 0 bases from V and 1 base from J, leaving 11 bases between. CDR3 residues: CASSLGRDGSYEQYF. In nucleotides, the CDR3 is TGTGCCAGCAGCTTGGGCCGGGACGGTTCCTACGAGCAGTACTTC.

The V and J genes are TRBV5-4 and TRBJ1-2; 9 nucleotides agree with TRBD1. CDR3 length: 15 amino acids. Germline V gene sequence: CDR1 SGHNT, CDR2 YYREEE (reference sequence). The V and J ends lost 3 bases and 5 bases, in that order; junction bases with no gene match: 8. This CDR3 is CASSSGQGMYYGYTF. DNA for the CDR3: TGTGCCAGCAGCTCGGGACAGGGAATGTATTATGGCTACACCTTC. Variable domain in full (rest from reference TRBV5-4 and TRBJ1-2): ETGVTQSPTHLIKTRGQQVTLRCSSQSGHNTVSWYQQALGQGPQFIFQYYREEENGRGNFPPRFSGLQFPNYSSELNVNALELDDSALYLCASSSGQGMYYGYTFGSGTRLTVV.